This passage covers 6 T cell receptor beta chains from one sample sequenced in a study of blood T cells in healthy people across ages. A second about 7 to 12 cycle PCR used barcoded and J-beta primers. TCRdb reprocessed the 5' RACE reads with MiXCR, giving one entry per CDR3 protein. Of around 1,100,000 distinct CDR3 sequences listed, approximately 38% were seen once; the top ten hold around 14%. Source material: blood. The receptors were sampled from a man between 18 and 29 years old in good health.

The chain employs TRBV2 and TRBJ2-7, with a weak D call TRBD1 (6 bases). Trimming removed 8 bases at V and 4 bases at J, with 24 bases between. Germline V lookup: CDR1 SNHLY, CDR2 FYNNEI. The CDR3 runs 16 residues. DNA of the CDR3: TGTGCCAGCCGAAGGCCCGCAGGGGCGACCGATTACGAGCAGTACTTC. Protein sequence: CASRRPAGATDYEQYF.

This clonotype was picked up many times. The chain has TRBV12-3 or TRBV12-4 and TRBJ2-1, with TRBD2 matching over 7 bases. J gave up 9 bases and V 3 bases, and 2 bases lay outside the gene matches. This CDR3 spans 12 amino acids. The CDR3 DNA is TGTGCCAGCAGTTTCTCTAGCGGTGAGCAGTTCTTC. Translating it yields CASSFSSGEQFF.

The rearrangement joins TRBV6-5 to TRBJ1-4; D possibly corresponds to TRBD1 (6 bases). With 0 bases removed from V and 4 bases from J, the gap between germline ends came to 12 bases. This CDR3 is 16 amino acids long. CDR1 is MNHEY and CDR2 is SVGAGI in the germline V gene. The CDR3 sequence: CASSYSPGAGNEKLFF. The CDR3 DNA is TGTGCCAGCAGTTACTCGCCAGGGGCCGGTAATGAAAAACTGTTTTTT.

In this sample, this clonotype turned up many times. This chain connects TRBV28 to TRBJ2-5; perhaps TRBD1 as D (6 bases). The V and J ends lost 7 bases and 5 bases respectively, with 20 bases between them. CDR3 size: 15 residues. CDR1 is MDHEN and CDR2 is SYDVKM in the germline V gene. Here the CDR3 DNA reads TGTGCCAGCACCACCTCAGACAGGCGTTTCGAGACCCAGTACTTC. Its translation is CASTTSDRRFETQYF.

Here the CDR3 reads CATSPEGPSHYGYTF. CDR3 DNA sequence: TGTGCCACCAGCCCGGAGGGGCCCTCCCACTATGGCTACACCTTC. This rearrangement joins TRBV15 to TRBJ1-2; D perhaps matches TRBD1 (5 bases). The CDR3 covers 15 residues. Trimming took 5 bases from V and 3 from J, leaving 16 bases between them. Germline V CDR1 and CDR2: LNHNV, YYDKDF (reference sequence).

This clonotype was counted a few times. The CDR3 loop is CASSSWGDGTEAFF. The CDR3 nucleotides are TGTGCCAGCAGCTCGTGGGGGGATGGGACTGAAGCTTTCTTT. This rearrangement joins TRBV28 to TRBJ1-1, with a weak D call TRBD1 (5 bases). This CDR3 is built from 14 residues. Germline-derived CDR1 and CDR2 are MDHEN and SYDVKM. Trimming pared 6 bases from V and 5 bases from J, leaving 16 bases between. Using reference TRBV28 and TRBJ1-1 for the parts outside the CDR3, the full variable domain is DVKVTQSSRYLVKRTGEKVFLECVQDMDHENMFWYRQDPGLGLRLIYFSYDVKMKEKGDIPEGYSVSREKKERFSLILESASTNQTSMYLCASSSWGDGTEAFFGQGTRLTVV.